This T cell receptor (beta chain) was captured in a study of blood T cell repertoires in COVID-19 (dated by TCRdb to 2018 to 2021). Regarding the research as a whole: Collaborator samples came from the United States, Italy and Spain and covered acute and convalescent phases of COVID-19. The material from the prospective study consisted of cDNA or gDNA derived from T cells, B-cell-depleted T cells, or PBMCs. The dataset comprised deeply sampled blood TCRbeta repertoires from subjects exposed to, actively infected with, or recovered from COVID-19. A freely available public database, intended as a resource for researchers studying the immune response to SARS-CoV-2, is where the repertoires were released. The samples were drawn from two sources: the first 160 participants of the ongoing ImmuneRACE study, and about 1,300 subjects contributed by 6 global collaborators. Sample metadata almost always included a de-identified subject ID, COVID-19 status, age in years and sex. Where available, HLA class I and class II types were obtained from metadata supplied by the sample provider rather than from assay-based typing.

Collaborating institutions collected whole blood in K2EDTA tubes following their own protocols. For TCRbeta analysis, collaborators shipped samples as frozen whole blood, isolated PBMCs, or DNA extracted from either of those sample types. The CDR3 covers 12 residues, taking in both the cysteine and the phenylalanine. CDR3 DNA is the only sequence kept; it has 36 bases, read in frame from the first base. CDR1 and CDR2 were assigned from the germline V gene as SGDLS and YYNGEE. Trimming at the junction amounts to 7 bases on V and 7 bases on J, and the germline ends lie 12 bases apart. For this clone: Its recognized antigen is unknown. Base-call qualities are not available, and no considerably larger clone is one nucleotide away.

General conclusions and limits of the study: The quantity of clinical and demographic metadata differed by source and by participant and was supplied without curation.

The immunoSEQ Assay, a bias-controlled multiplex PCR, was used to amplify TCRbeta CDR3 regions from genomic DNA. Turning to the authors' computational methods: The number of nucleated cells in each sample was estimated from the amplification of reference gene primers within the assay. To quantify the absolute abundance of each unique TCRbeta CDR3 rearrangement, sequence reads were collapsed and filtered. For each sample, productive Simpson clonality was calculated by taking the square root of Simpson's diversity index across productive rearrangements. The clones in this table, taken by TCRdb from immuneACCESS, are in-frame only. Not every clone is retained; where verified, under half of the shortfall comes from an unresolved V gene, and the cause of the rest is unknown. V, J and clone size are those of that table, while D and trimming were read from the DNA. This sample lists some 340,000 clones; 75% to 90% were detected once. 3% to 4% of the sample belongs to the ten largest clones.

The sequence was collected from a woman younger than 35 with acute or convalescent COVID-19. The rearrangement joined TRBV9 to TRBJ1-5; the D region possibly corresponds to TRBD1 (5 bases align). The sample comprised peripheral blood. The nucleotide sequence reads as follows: TGTGCCAGCTCTTCGGGGGGGCAGCCCCAGCATTTT. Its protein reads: CASSSGGQPQHF. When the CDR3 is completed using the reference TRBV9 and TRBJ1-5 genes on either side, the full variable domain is DSGVTQTPKHLITATGQRVTLRCSPRSGDLSVYWYQQSLDQGLQFLIQYYNGEERAKGNILERFSAQQFPDLHSELNLSSLELGDSALYFCASSSGGQPQHFGDGTRLSIL.